One and the same sample provided the 4 T cell receptor beta chains below, sequenced in a study of blood T cell repertoires in COVID-19. Method: immunoSEQ multiplex PCR; TCRdb's copy keeps in-frame clones and lacks some. This sample carries 270,000 or so clones, approximately 89% of them seen once, and the ten largest clones take about 4.6%. The sample was peripheral blood. All receptors come from a woman in her thirties or forties who had recovered from COVID-19.

The rearrangement links TRBV5-1 to TRBJ2-1, with TRBD1 identical over 8 bases. Germline V gene lookup returns CDR1 SGHRS and CDR2 YFSETQ. V lost 0 bases, J lost 7 bases, and 3 bases stayed unmatched. The CDR3 length is 14 residues. The CDR3 protein is CASSLDRGSNEQFF. CDR3 bases: TGCGCCAGCAGCTTGGACAGGGGGTCGAATGAGCAGTTCTTC.

This clone was detected only once. This chain joins TRBV6-5 and TRBJ2-2, with 10 positions matching TRBD1. The CDR3 is 14 residues long. Germline trimming cut 4 bases from V and 4 bases from J; bases unmatched to any gene: 0. Germline lookup yields CDR1 MNHEY and CDR2 SVGAGI. The CDR3 DNA reads TGTGCCAGCAGTTGGACAGGGGGCACCGGGGAGCTGTTTTTT. This codes for CASSWTGGTGELFF.

The chain links TRBV7-9 to TRBJ1-3; TRBD1 aligns across 7 bases. The junction had 3 bases not matched to a gene; V was cut back by 5 bases and J by 2 bases. This CDR3 contains 14 residues. The germline gives CDR1 SEHNR, CDR2 FQNEAQ (reference sequence). CDR3 region: CASSLDRAGNTIYF. Here the CDR3 DNA reads TGTGCCAGCAGCCTAGACAGGGCTGGAAACACCATATATTTT.

The CDR3 DNA sequence: TGTGCCAGCCAGGCTGGAAACACCATATATTTT. Its translation: CASQAGNTIYF. V gene TRBV6-6 combines with J gene TRBJ1-3; D unclear. V dropped 8 bases and J dropped 2 bases, with 4 bases sitting between them. The length of the CDR3 is 11 residues. The germline V gene encodes CDR1 MNHNY and CDR2 SVGAGI (reference sequence).